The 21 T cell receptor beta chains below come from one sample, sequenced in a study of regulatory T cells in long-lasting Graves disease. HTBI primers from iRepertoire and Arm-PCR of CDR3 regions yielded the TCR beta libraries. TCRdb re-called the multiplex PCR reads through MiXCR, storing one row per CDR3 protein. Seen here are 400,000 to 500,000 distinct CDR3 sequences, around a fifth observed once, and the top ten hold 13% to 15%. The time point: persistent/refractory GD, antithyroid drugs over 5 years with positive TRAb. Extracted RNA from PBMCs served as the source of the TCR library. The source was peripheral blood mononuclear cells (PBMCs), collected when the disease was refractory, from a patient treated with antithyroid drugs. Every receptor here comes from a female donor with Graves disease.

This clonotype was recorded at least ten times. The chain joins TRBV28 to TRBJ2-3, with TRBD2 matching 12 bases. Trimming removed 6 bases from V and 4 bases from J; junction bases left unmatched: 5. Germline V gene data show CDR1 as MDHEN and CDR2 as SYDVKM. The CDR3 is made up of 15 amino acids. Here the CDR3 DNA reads TGTGCCAGCAGCCGACTAGCGGGAGTTTCAGATACGCAGTATTTT. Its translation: CASSRLAGVSDTQYF.

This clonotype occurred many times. The CDR3 is CAWSEQGNQPQHF. The CDR3 bases are TGTGCCTGGAGTGAACAGGGTAATCAGCCCCAGCATTTT. The chain joins TRBV30 to TRBJ1-5, with D maybe TRBD1 (6 bases). The V end lost 1 base, the J end lost 4 bases, and 8 bases lay between the germline ends. The germline V gene has CDR1 GTSNPN and CDR2 SVGIG (reference sequence). The CDR3 runs 13 residues.

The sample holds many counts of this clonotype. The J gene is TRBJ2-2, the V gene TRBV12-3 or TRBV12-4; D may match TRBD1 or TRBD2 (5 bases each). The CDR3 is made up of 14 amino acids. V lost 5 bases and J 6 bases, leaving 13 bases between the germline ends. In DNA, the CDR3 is TGTGCCAGCAGTAAGCTTCAGGGAGCCGGGGAGCTGTTTTTT. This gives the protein CASSKLQGAGELFF.

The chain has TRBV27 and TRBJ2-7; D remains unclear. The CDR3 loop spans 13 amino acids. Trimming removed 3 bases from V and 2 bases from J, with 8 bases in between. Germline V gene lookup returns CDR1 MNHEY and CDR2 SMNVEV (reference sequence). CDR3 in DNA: TGTGCCAGCAGTTTGTCGTTTGCCTACGAGCAGTACTTC. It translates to CASSLSFAYEQYF.

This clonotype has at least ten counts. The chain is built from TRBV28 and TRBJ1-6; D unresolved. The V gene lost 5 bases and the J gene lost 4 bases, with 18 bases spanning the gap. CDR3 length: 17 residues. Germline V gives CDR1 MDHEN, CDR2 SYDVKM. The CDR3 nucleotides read TGTGCCAGCAGTGAAGGACCCACCAAAGGGTATAATTCACCCCTCCACTTT. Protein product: CASSEGPTKGYNSPLHF.

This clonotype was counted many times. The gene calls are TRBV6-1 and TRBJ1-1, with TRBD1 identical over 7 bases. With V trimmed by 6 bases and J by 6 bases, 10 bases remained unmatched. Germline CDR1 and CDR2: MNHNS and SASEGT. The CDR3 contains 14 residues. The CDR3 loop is CASRRDSLLPEAFF. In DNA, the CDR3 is TGTGCCAGCAGGCGGGACAGCCTTTTACCTGAAGCTTTCTTT.

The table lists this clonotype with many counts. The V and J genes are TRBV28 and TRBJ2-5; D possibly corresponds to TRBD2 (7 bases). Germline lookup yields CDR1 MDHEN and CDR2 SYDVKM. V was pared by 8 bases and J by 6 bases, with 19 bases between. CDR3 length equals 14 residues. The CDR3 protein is CASLGGGGRKTQYF. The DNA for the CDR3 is TGTGCCAGCCTGGGAGGGGGAGGGCGGAAGACCCAGTACTTC. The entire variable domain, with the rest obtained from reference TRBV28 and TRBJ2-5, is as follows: DVKVTQSSRYLVKRTGEKVFLECVQDMDHENMFWYRQDPGLGLRLIYFSYDVKMKEKGDIPEGYSVSREKKERFSLILESASTNQTSMYLCASLGGGGRKTQYFGPGTRLLVL.

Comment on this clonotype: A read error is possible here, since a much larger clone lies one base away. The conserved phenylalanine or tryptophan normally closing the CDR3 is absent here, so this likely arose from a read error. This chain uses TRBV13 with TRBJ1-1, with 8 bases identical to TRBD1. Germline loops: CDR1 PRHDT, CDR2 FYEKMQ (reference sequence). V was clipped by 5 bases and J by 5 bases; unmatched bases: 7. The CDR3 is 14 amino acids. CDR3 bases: TGTGCCAGCAGCCACGGACAGGGAGGGACTGAAGCTTTCCTT. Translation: CASSHGQGGTEAFL.

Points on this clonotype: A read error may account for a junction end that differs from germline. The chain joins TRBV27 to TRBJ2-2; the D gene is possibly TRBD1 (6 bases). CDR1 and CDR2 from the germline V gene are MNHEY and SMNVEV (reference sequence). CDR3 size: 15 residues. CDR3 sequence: CASRIRTAPTRELFF. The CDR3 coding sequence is TGTGCCAGCAGGATCCGGACAGCCCCCACCAGGGAGCTGTTTTTT.

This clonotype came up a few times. The CDR3 here is CASSQTGTAATNEKLFF. The CDR3 DNA is TGCGCCAGCAGCCAAACCGGGACGGCTGCAACTAATGAAAAACTGTTTTTT. The chain couples TRBV4-1 to TRBJ1-4; maybe TRBD1 (5 bases). Germline CDR1 reads MGHRA; CDR2 reads YSYEKL. The V end lost 2 bases, the J end lost 0 bases, and 13 bases lay between the germline ends. The CDR3 runs to 17 residues.

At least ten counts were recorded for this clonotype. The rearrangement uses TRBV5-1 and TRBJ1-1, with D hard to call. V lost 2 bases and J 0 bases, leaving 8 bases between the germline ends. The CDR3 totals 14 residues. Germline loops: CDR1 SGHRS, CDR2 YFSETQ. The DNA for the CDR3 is TGCGCCAGCAGCTTTGACGGAATGAACACTGAAGCTTTCTTT. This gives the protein CASSFDGMNTEAFF.

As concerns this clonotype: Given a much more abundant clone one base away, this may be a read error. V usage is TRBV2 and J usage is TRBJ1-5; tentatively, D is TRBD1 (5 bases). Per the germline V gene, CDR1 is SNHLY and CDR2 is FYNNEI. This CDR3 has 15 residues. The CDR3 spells CASSPQGGGGQPQRF. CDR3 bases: TGTGCCAGCAGTCCCCAGGGCGGGGGAGGTCAGCCCCAGCGTTTT. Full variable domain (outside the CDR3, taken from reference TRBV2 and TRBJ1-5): EPEVTQTPSHQVTQMGQEVILRCVPISNHLYFYWYRQILGQKVEFLVSFYNNEISEKSEIFDDQFSVERPDGSNFTLKIRSTKLEDSAMYFCASSPQGGGGQPQRFGDGTRLSIL.

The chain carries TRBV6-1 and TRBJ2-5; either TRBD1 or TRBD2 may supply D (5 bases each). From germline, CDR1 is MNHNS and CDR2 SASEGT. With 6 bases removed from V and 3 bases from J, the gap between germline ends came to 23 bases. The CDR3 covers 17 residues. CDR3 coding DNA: TGTGCCAGCAGCGTACCCTCCGGGACGATCAGGGAAGAGACCCAGTACTTC. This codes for CASSVPSGTIREETQYF.

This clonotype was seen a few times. In nucleotides, the CDR3 is TGTGCCAGCAGACCGCCACTAGCAAGGAACACTGAAGCTTTCTTT. Translating it yields CASRPPLARNTEAFF. The genes are TRBV12-3 or TRBV12-4 and TRBJ1-1; D gene ambiguous. CDR3 length: 15 amino acids. Trimming took off 6 bases at V and 1 base at J, with 15 bases between the two ends.

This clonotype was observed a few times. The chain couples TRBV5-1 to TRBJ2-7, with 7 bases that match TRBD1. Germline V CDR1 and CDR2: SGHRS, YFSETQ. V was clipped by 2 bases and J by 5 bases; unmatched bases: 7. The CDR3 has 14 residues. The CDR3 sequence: CASSLEQGSHEQYF. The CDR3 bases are TGCGCCAGCAGCTTAGAACAGGGGTCCCACGAGCAGTACTTC.

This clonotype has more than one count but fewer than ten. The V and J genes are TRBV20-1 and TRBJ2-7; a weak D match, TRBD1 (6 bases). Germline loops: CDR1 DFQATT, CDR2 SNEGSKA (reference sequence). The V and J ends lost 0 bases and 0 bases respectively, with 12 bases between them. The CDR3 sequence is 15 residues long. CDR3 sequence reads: CSAREQGLSSYEQYF. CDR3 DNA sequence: TGCAGTGCTAGAGAACAGGGCTTAAGCTCCTACGAGCAGTACTTC.

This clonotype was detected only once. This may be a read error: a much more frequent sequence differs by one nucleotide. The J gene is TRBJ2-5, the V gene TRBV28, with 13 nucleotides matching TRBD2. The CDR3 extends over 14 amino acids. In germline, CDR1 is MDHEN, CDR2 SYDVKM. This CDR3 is CASITSGRVETRYF. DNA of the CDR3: TGTGCCAGCATAACTAGCGGGAGGGTTGAGACCCGGTACTTC.

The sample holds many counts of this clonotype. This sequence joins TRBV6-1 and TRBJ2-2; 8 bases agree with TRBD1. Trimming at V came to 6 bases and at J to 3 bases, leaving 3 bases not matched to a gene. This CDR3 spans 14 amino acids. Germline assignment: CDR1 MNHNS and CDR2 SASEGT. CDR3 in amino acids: CASSRTGYTGELFF. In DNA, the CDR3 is TGTGCCAGCAGCAGGACAGGGTACACCGGGGAGCTGTTTTTT.

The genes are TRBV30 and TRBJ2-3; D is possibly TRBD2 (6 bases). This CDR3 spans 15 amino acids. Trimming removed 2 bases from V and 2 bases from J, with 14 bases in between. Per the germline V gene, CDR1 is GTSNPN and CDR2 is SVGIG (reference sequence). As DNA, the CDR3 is TGTGCCTGGAGTAAAGGGCGCGGGACCACAGATACGCAGTATTTT. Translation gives CAWSKGRGTTDTQYF.

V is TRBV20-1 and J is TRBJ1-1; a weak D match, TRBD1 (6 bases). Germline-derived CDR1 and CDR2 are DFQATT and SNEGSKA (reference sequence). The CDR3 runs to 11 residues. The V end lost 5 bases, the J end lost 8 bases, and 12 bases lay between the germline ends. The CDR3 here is CSAAWTDEAFF. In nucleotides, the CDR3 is TGCAGTGCTGCCTGGACAGACGAAGCTTTCTTT.

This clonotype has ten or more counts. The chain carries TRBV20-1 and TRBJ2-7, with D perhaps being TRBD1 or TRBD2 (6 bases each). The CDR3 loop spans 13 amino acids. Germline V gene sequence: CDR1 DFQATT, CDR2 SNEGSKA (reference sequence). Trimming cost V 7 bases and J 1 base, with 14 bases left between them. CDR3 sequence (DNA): TGCAGTGGCATACAGGGAGGATCCTACGAGCAGTACTTC. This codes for CSGIQGGSYEQYF.